These 4 T cell receptor delta chains were sequenced from one sample in a study of gamma-delta T cells after stem cell transplantation. TCRdb re-called the RT-PCR reads through CATT. The sample records almost 300 delta-chain clones, approximately 6.3% being singletons. What was sequenced was gamma-delta T cells. The origin of the receptors is a human donor. It is not recorded whose cells these are; they may come from a transplant donor.

In its sample, this clone was seen a few times. A far larger clone is off by one base, so a read error is likely. Other DNA sequences of this sample code for an identical CDR3. The V gene is TRDV2, the J gene TRDJ1, with 8 bases identical to TRDD3. The CDR3 sequence is 15 residues long. CDR1 is GEAIGNYY and CDR2 is EKD in the germline V gene. The CDR3 region is CACHPLVGDTDKLIF. CDR3 DNA: TGTGCCTGTCATCCCCTCGTCGGGGATACCGATAAGCTCATCTTT.

Turning to this clone: It may be a read error: a sequence one base away is much more abundant. The chain is built from TRDV2 and TRDJ1, with 9 bases identical to TRDD3. CDR3 length: 14 amino acids. With 5 bases clipped from V and 7 bases from J, the junction kept 10 bases outside the gene matches. The germline CDR1 and CDR2 sequences are GEAIGNYY and EKD. The CDR3: CACGPLGDNAKLIF. For the CDR3, the DNA is TGTGCCTGTGGCCCCTTGGGGGATAACGCTAAACTCATCTTT.

Within the sample, this clone is hyperexpanded (1% or more). Other DNA sequences in the sample encode the same CDR3. The chain recombines TRDV2 with TRDJ1; a possible D gene is TRDD3 (6 bases). Trimming pared 3 bases from V and 0 bases from J, leaving 19 bases between. Germline V CDR1 and CDR2: GEAIGNYY, EKD. The CDR3 is 17 residues long. The chain's CDR3 is CACDPVSGEGDTDKLIF. CDR3 DNA sequence: TGTGCCTGTGACCCTGTGTCTGGGGAAGGCGACACCGATAAACTCATCTTT.

This clone appeared a few times. One base separates it from a far larger clone, so it is likely a read error. Additional DNA sequences in this sample encode the identical CDR3. The chain carries TRDV2 and TRDJ1; D might be TRDD3 (5 bases). The CDR3 spans 16 residues. Germline V gives CDR1 GEAIGNYY, CDR2 EKD. V was trimmed by 3 bases and J by 0 bases, leaving 16 bases between them. The CDR3 region is CACDDLTGGHTDKLIF. CDR3 bases: TGTGCCTGTGACGACTTAACTGGAGGACACACCGATAAACTCATCTTT.